These T cell receptor beta chains were read from a single sample in a study of T cells after yellow fever vaccination. TCRdb reprocessed the 5' RACE reads via MiXCR and lists one record per CDR3 protein. The table records some 320,000 distinct CDR3 sequences, 4.1% of them present only once. The source material was PBMCs, sampled 5 days after the yellow fever booster vaccination. The receptors derive from a man aged 18 to 29 who received the YFV17D yellow fever vaccine. The CDR3 runs from the conserved cysteine through the conserved F or W. Each record gives: clone size, D gene, J gene, V gene, CDR3 protein, CDR3 DNA. A D gene is named only where the DNA matches it firmly. The listing skips clone size in some rows; elsewhere it reads once, few, many or a size class.

few TRBD1 TRBJ1-4 TRBV5-1 CASSTWDRAEKLFF TGCGCCAGCAGCACCTGGGACAGGGCTGAAAAACTGTTTTTT
few . TRBJ2-1 TRBV6-2/TRBV6-3 CASQSAGSFSYNEQFF TGTGCCAGCCAAAGCGCGGGGTCCTTCTCCTACAATGAGCAGTTCTTC
few TRBD1 TRBJ1-2 TRBV4-3 CASSAYGDRGGYTF TGCGCCAGCAGCGCTTATGGGGACAGGGGAGGCTACACCTTC
. . TRBJ2-2 TRBV15 CATSRDRSTGELFF TGTGCCACCAGCAGAGATCGCTCCACCGGGGAGCTGTTTTTT
few . TRBJ2-7 TRBV28 CASSLVGSNYEQYF TGTGCCAGCAGTTTAGTAGGCTCAAACTACGAGCAGTACTTC
. . TRBJ2-7 TRBV3-2 CASSQAGTAYPEQYF TGTGCCAGCAGCCAAGCTGGGACAGCGTACCCCGAGCAGTACTTC
. . TRBJ2-3 TRBV12-3/TRBV12-4 CASSLPLGADTQYF TGTGCCAGCAGTTTACCGTTAGGAGCAGATACGCAGTATTTT
. . TRBJ1-2 TRBV4-1 CASSQGPSGRVEGYTF TGCGCCAGCAGCCAAGGCCCTTCAGGGAGAGTAGAGGGCTACACCTTC
few TRBD1 TRBJ1-1 TRBV6-2/TRBV6-3 CASSYGTDGTEAFF TGTGCCAGCAGTTACGGGACAGACGGCACTGAAGCTTTCTTT
. . TRBJ1-6 TRBV11-2 CASSPRRGATAHSPLHF TGTGCCAGCAGCCCCAGGCGGGGGGCCACAGCCCATTCACCCCTCCACTTT
. TRBD2 TRBJ2-3 TRBV20-1 CSARRGTTSTDTQYF TGCAGTGCTAGACGAGGGACTACTAGCACAGATACGCAGTATTTT
few . TRBJ2-3 TRBV5-1 CASSLTPDTQYF TGCGCCAGCAGCTTGACGCCAGATACGCAGTATTTT
many . TRBJ2-2 TRBV7-2 CASSLGGYDTGELFF TGTGCCAGCAGCTTAGGGGGGTACGACACCGGGGAGCTGTTTTTT
many TRBD1 TRBJ2-3 TRBV25-1 CASTMDRRGTDTQYF TGTGCCAGCACCATGGACAGGAGAGGGACAGATACGCAGTATTTT
. . TRBJ1-2 TRBV27 CASSPGTWGAFSGYTF TGTGCCAGCAGTCCGGGCACCTGGGGGGCGTTCTCTGGCTACACCTTC
few . TRBJ2-4 TRBV25-1 CASSDGRGIRNIQYF TGTGCCAGCAGTGATGGGAGAGGGATTAGGAACATTCAGTACTTC
few TRBD1 TRBJ1-5 TRBV7-2 CASSYRGTGQPQHF TGTGCCAGCAGCTACAGGGGTACGGGTCAGCCCCAGCATTTT
. . TRBJ1-1 TRBV18 CASSPGARLEAFF TGTGCCAGCTCACCGGGAGCCAGGCTTGAAGCTTTCTTT
many . TRBJ2-7 TRBV5-4 CASSLEHASEQYF TGTGCCAGCAGCTTGGAACACGCGAGCGAGCAGTACTTC
few . TRBJ1-1 TRBV7-2 CASSPDFQNTEAFF TGTGCCAGCAGTCCTGATTTTCAGAACACTGAAGCTTTCTTT